The entry below describes one T cell receptor (beta chain). There is no known antigen for this receptor. No much larger clone exists at a distance of one base, and base qualities are not known. Sequencing relied on an Illumina NovaSeq 6000. Using 5'RACE with constant-segment primers, TCRalpha and TCRbeta cDNA libraries were constructed, with sample barcodes and unique molecular identifiers added in the process. Trizol reagent was used to extract RNA from every sample. Library amplification was performed in two PCR steps, and a second sample barcode and Illumina TruSeq adapters were introduced in the second step. The libraries were sequenced on an Illumina NovaSeq using 2 x 150 bp paired-end reads. From the authors' description of their analysis: Reads were demultiplexed and collapsed into UMI-guided consensus sequences with migec v1.2.7. Using mixcr v2.1.11, UMI consensuses were aligned to TRA and TRB V and J templates and then assembled into clonotypes. Expanded or contracted clonotypes were those called significant by both edgeR and NoisET, with noise models trained on biological replicates. For edgeR calls, a false discovery rate-adjusted p below 0.01 and a log2 fold-change threshold of 1 were applied. As an exploratory analysis of dynamics, max-normalized trajectories of the 1000 most abundant clonotypes were examined by PCA with hierarchical clustering. The CD4 or CD8 phenotype of responding clones was assigned using the separately sequenced CD4+ and CD8+ repertoires. The public reads were run again by TCRdb, first through fastp at Q25 and then through MiXCR, and only productive beta chains were kept. A single entry per CDR3 protein holds the most common genes and DNA from its merged rows. TCRdb, rather than the study authors, made the V and J calls. Here the sample has around 370,000 distinct CDR3 sequences; about 21% occur a single time. The ten biggest clones cover around an eighth of the sample.

The data were obtained in a study of T-cell memory formation after mild COVID-19 listed by TCRdb under 2021. Describing the broader study: Most TCR sequence clusters were specific to one of the two donors. The cohort was made up of two young adult volunteers, one female and one male, who were previously healthy. In a couple of donors, T-cell clones that expanded and contracted after mild COVID-19 were followed by sequencing TCRalpha and TCRbeta repertoires longitudinally.

CDR1 and CDR2 are drawn from the germline V gene (reference sequence): GTSNPN, SVGIG. Between the V and J ends, shortened by 0 bases and 4 bases respectively, the junction contains 7 bases. From cysteine to phenylalanine, the CDR3 is 12 amino acids long. Kept here is only the CDR3 DNA, which spans 36 bases and is read in frame from base 1. PBMCs were isolated by Ficoll-Paque density gradient centrifugation. Study-wide conclusions, independent of this receptor: Only a couple of mild cases were covered in the study, and larger cohorts including severe cases with pre-infection samples were considered necessary. Some responding clones were found in pre-infection memory, which suggests that pre-existing cross-reactive memory T cells took part in the SARS-CoV-2 response. Contracting CD4+ clones appeared mostly in the CM and EM memory subsets, whereas CD8+ clones were enriched in EMRA. Clones contracting from day 15 to 85 had balanced CD4/CD8 phenotypes, while a second wave expanding from day 15 to 37 was biased towards CD4+. The second-wave clones that peaked on day 37 were not confirmed to be SARS-CoV-2 specific.

This receptor was obtained from an adult woman who had mild COVID-19 (a few samples of this study predate the infection). The sample titles of this study are shuffled in the database, so cell type and time point are left out; the donor was told from shared clones. Sequencing input: PBMCs or a T cell subset sorted from them (not recorded which). The chain is assembled from TRBV30 and TRBJ2-7; matching of 5 bases hints at TRBD1 as the D gene. For the CDR3, the sequence is CAWSVNRYEQYF. The nucleotides read TGTGCCTGGAGTGTAAACAGGTACGAGCAGTACTTC.